The 9 T cell receptor beta chains reported below all come from one sample, sequenced in a study of T cells in Graves' hyperthyroidism and ophthalmopathy. TCR beta CDR3 sequences were amplified from RNA transcripts. First-round RT-PCR targeting the TCR CDR3 was performed with the HTBI primer set. TCRdb re-called the multiplex PCR reads through MiXCR, storing one row per CDR3 protein. The sample yields 650,000 to 850,000 distinct CDR3 sequences, over 15% seen once. The sample comprised blood. These receptors originate from a woman in her forties or fifties with Graves' hyperthyroidism that later progressed to Graves' ophthalmopathy.

This clonotype turned up a few times. The CDR3 DNA reads TGTGCCAGCAGTGCCCCCGGAGGGCAAACTGAAGCTTTCTTT. Translated: CASSAPGGQTEAFF. The genes are TRBV6-1 and TRBJ1-1; D is uncertain. Germline V gene lookup returns CDR1 MNHNS and CDR2 SASEGT. The CDR3 length is 14 residues. V lost 4 bases, J lost 5 bases, and 14 bases lay in between.

This clonotype was seen ten or more times. J is TRBJ2-1 and V is TRBV7-3, with D hard to call. The CDR3 covers 15 residues. Germline CDR1 reads SGHTA; CDR2 reads FQGTGA. The V end was cut by 2 bases, the J end by 3 bases, with 11 bases between. This CDR3 reads CASSLDSESYNEQFF. CDR3 DNA: TGTGCCAGCAGCTTAGACTCCGAAAGCTACAATGAGCAGTTCTTC.

This clonotype has just a few counts. The V gene is TRBV7-8, the J gene TRBJ1-3, with D hard to call. V was cut by 1 base and J by 0 bases, with 13 bases left in between. The CDR3 loop spans 17 amino acids. The germline gives CDR1 SGHVS, CDR2 FQNEAQ. CDR3 in amino acids: CASSLEGRTRSGNTIYF. The CDR3 nucleotides are TGTGCCAGCAGCTTAGAGGGCAGGACCCGCTCTGGAAACACCATATATTTT.

The sample holds a few counts of this clonotype. The rearrangement links TRBV20-1 to TRBJ1-1; 11 nucleotides align to TRBD1. CDR1 is DFQATT, CDR2 SNEGSKA, per germline (reference sequence). V shed 2 bases, J shed 3 bases, and the junction held 5 bases outside the gene matches. The CDR3 is made up of 15 amino acids. DNA of the CDR3: TGCAGTGCTAGAACGGACAGGGGGCAGGACACTGAAGCTTTCTTT. Its translation: CSARTDRGQDTEAFF.

There are a few counts of this clonotype. The V call is TRBV19, the J call TRBJ2-1; the match to TRBD1 covers 10 bases. From germline, CDR1 is LNHDA and CDR2 SQIVND (reference sequence). The CDR3 extends over 15 amino acids. V lost 4 bases to trimming and J lost 7 bases; unmatched junction nucleotides: 7. The CDR3 reads CASSSRDRGLNEQFF. The CDR3 DNA sequence: TGTGCCAGTAGTAGCCGGGACAGGGGACTGAATGAGCAGTTCTTC.

The chain carries TRBV6-5 and TRBJ2-7, with 7 bases aligning to TRBD2. From germline, CDR1 is MNHEY and CDR2 SVGAGI. J gave up 2 bases and V 3 bases, and 4 bases lay outside the gene matches. The CDR3 contains 14 residues. The CDR3 bases are TGTGCCAGCAGTTATCTAGCGGCGACCTACGAGCAGTACTTC. It codes for CASSYLAATYEQYF.

This clonotype was seen a handful of times. The CDR3 coding sequence is TGTGCCAGCAGCGTAGACCCGGGACAGTACCAGCCCCAGCATTTT. Encoded protein: CASSVDPGQYQPQHF. The chain recombines TRBV9 with TRBJ1-5, with 7 bases lining up with TRBD1. This CDR3 is built from 15 residues. Unmatched junction bases numbered 7, after V lost 0 bases and J lost 7 bases. Germline V gene lookup returns CDR1 SGDLS and CDR2 YYNGEE.

This clonotype was detected many times. V is TRBV30 and J is TRBJ2-5; 9 bases map to TRBD1. The length of the CDR3 is 15 residues. Per the germline V gene, CDR1 is GTSNPN and CDR2 is SVGIG (reference sequence). Trimming removed 2 bases from V and 3 bases from J; junction bases left unmatched: 7. CDR3 in DNA: TGTGCCTGGAGTTGGGGACAGGGAGTGGAAGAGACCCAGTACTTC. Translation gives CAWSWGQGVEETQYF.

This clonotype occurred a few times. J is TRBJ2-6 and V is TRBV6-2 or TRBV6-3; 10 nucleotides line up with TRBD1. Germline CDR1 is MNHEY and CDR2 is SVGEGT. The CDR3 length is 17 residues. V shed 10 bases, J shed 1 base, and the junction held 10 bases outside the gene matches. CDR3 region: CATRRGQGFSGANVLTF. In DNA form, the CDR3 reads TGTGCCACCCGGAGGGGACAGGGGTTTTCTGGGGCCAACGTCCTGACTTTC.